These T cell receptor beta chains were read from a single sample in a study of T cell clonotyping in hematopoietic cell transplantation. Method: immunoSEQ multiplex PCR; TCRdb's copy keeps in-frame clones and lacks some. The sample shows around 9,100 clones, under 85% of them seen only once. Sequenced here: peripheral blood mononuclear cells, sampled before stem cell transplant. These receptors were obtained from a man aged 60 to 75 with acute myeloid leukemia. Some clones in this sample may be carry-over from other donors' samples. The CDR3 runs from the conserved cysteine through the conserved F or W. Each record gives: J gene, CDR3 length, V gene, D gene, clone size, CDR3 protein, CDR3 DNA. A D gene is named only where the DNA matches it firmly. A row's size may be missing; if present it is once, few, many or a size class.

j_gene: TRBJ2-7
len: 14
v_gene: TRBV9
d_gene: TRBD1
abundance: few
CDR3aa: CASSAGDRGHEQYF
CDR3nt: TGTGCCAGCAGCGCGGGGGACAGGGGCCACGAGCAGTACTTC

j_gene: TRBJ1-1
len: 14
v_gene: TRBV7-3
d_gene: -
abundance: -
CDR3aa: CASSQGTPPTEAFF
CDR3nt: TGTGCCAGCAGTCAGGGTACTCCACCCACTGAAGCTTTCTTT

j_gene: TRBJ1-5
len: 14
v_gene: TRBV28
d_gene: -
abundance: -
CDR3aa: CASSLASVDQPQHF
CDR3nt: TGTGCCAGCAGTTTGGCGTCCGTGGATCAGCCCCAGCATTTT

j_gene: TRBJ2-5
len: 14
v_gene: TRBV27
d_gene: -
abundance: -
CDR3aa: CASSKPGPQETQYF
CDR3nt: TGTGCCAGCAGTAAACCGGGGCCTCAAGAGACCCAGTACTTC

j_gene: TRBJ1-4
len: 13
v_gene: TRBV2
d_gene: -
abundance: -
CDR3aa: CASSEMEEEKLFF
CDR3nt: TGTGCCAGCAGTGAGATGGAGGAGGAAAAACTGTTTTTT

j_gene: TRBJ2-2
len: 17
v_gene: TRBV7-8
d_gene: TRBD2
abundance: once
CDR3aa: CASSSQRGGSWTGELFF
CDR3nt: TGTGCCAGCAGCTCACAGCGGGGGGGTTCGTGGACCGGGGAGCTGTTTTTT

j_gene: TRBJ2-1
len: 14
v_gene: TRBV2
d_gene: TRBD2
abundance: -
CDR3aa: CASRLAGGYNEQFF
CDR3nt: TGTGCCAGCAGACTAGCGGGGGGGTACAATGAGCAGTTCTTC

j_gene: TRBJ2-3
len: 11
v_gene: TRBV6-5
d_gene: -
abundance: -
CDR3aa: CASSYGLAQYF
CDR3nt: TGTGCCAGCAGTTACGGGCTAGCGCAGTATTTT

j_gene: TRBJ1-1
len: 11
v_gene: TRBV30
d_gene: -
abundance: once
CDR3aa: CAWSGQTEAFF
CDR3nt: TGTGCCTGGAGTGGACAGACTGAAGCTTTCTTT

j_gene: TRBJ1-1
len: 15
v_gene: TRBV5-1
d_gene: -
abundance: -
CDR3aa: CASSLLGPDGTEAFF
CDR3nt: TGCGCCAGCAGCTTACTCGGACCTGACGGCACTGAAGCTTTCTTT